This T cell receptor beta chain was identified in a study of blood T cell repertoires in COVID-19. The CDR3 spans 11 residues. V was clipped by 4 bases and J by 15 bases, with 16 bases between them. The germline gives CDR1 DFQATT, CDR2 SNEGSKA (reference sequence). Profiled with immunoSEQ multiplex PCR; TCRdb holds only in-frame clones, not every one. The data show approximately 190,000 clones, with roughly 80% seen just once and less than 9.5% held by the top ten. The receptor comes from a woman in her sixties or seventies with COVID-19, enrolled during active disease. The chain joins TRBV20-1 to TRBJ1-5; no clear D gene. Sample: peripheral blood. The CDR3 sequence is CSAKGGQALHF. The DNA of the CDR3 is TGCAGTGCTAAGGGAGGGCAAGCCTTGCATTTT.